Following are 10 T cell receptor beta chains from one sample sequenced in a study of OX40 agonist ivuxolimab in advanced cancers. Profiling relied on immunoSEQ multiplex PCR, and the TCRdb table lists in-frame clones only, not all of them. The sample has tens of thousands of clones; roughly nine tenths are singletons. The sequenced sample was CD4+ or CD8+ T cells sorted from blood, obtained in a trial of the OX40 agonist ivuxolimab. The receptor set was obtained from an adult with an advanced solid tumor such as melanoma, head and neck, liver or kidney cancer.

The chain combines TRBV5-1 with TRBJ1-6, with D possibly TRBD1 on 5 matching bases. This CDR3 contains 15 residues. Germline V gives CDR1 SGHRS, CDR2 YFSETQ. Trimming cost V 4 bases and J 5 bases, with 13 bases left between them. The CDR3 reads CASSRDGLDNSPLHF. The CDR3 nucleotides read TGCGCCAGCAGCCGGGACGGTCTCGATAATTCACCCCTCCACTTT.

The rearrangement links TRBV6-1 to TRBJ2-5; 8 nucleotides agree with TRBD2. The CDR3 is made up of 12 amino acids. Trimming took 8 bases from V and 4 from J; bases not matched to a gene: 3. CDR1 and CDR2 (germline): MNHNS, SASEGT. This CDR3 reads CASRRGAETQYF. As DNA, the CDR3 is TGTGCCAGCCGGCGGGGGGCAGAGACCCAGTACTTC.

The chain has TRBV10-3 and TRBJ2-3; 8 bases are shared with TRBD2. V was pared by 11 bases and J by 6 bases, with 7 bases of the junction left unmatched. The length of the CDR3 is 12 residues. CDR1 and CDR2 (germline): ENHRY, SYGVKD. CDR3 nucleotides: TGTGCCGCCGGGACTAGTCAGGATACGCAGTATTTT. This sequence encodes CAAGTSQDTQYF.

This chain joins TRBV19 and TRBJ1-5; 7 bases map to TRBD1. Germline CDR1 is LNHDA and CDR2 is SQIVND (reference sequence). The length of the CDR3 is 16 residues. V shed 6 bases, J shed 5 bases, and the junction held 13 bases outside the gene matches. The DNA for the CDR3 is TGTGCCAGTAGCTCCTCCGTGAGCAGGGGGTATCAGCCCCAGCATTTT. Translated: CASSSSVSRGYQPQHF.

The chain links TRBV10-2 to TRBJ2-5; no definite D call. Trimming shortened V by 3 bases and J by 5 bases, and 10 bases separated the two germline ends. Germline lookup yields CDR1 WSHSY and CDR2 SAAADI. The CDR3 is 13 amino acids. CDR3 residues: CASSEDFRETQYF. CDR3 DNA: TGCGCCAGCAGTGAAGATTTTAGGGAGACCCAGTACTTC.

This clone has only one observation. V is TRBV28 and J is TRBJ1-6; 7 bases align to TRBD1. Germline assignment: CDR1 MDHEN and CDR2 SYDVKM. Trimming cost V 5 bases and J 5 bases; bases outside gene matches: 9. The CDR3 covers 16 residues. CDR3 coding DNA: TGTGCCAGCAGTCACTCGACAGGGCTTGATAATTCACCCCTCCACTTT. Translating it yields CASSHSTGLDNSPLHF. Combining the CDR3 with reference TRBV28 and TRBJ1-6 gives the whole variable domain DVKVTQSSRYLVKRTGEKVFLECVQDMDHENMFWYRQDPGLGLRLIYFSYDVKMKEKGDIPEGYSVSREKKERFSLILESASTNQTSMYLCASSHSTGLDNSPLHFGNGTRLTVT.

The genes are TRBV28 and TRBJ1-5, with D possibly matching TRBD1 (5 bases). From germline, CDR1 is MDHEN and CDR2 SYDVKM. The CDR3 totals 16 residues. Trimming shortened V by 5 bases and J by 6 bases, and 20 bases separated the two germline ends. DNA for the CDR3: TGTGCCAGCAGTACCCAAACGAGGGGTGGTGGTCAGCCCCAGCATTTT. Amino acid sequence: CASSTQTRGGGQPQHF.

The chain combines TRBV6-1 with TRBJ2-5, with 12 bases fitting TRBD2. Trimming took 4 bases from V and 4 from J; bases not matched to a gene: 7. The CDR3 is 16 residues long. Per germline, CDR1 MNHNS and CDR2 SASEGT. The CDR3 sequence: CASSVTSGGPPETQYF. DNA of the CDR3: TGTGCCAGCAGTGTGACTAGCGGGGGCCCCCCAGAGACCCAGTACTTC.

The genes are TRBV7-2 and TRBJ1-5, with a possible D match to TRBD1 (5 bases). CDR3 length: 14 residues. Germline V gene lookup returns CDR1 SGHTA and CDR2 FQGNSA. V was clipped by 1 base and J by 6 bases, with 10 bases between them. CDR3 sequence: CASSLEGLGQPQHF. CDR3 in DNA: TGTGCCAGCAGCTTAGAGGGGTTGGGTCAGCCCCAGCATTTT.

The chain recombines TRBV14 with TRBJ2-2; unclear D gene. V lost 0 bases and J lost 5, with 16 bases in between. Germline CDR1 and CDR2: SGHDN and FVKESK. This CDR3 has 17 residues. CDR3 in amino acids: CASSQDPRRFITGELFF. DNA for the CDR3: TGTGCCAGCAGCCAAGATCCGCGAAGGTTTATAACCGGGGAGCTGTTTTTT.